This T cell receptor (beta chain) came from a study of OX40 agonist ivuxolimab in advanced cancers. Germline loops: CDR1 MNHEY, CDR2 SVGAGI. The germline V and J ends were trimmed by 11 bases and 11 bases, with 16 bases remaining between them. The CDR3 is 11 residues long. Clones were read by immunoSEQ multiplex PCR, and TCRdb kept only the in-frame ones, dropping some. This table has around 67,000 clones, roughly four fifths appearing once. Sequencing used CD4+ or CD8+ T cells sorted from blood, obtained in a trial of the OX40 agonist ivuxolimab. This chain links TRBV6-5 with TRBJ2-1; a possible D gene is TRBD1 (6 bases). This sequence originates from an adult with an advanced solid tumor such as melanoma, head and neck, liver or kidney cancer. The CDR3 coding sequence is TGTGCCGCGGGCCAGGGGACACAGCAGTTCTTC. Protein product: CAAGQGTQQFF.